Each of the 22 T cell receptor beta chains below was sequenced from the same sample in a study of pediatric ulcerative colitis. The repertoire was sequenced with immunoSEQ multiplex PCR; TCRdb's copy has only in-frame clones and lacks some. Here the sample spans approximately 37,000 clones, roughly 71% being singletons. The rectum was sampled with one to two pinch biopsies at colonoscopy. The specimen was gut tissue. The receptors derive from a boy younger than 18 with severe ulcerative colitis.

The table lists this clone with a few counts. In DNA form, the CDR3 reads TGTGCCAGCAGCCTCCTACAGGGGAAAGAGACCCAGTACTTC. The encoded protein is CASSLLQGKETQYF. The chain combines TRBV7-6 with TRBJ2-5, with 7 bases matching TRBD1. Per the germline V gene, CDR1 is SGHVS and CDR2 is FNYEAQ. Trimming cost V 5 bases and J 3 bases; bases outside gene matches: 6. The CDR3 is made up of 14 amino acids.

The chain employs TRBV5-8 and TRBJ2-2; 7 nucleotides line up with TRBD1. The V and J ends lost 4 bases and 3 bases, in that order; junction bases with no gene match: 3. Germline CDR1 is SGHTS and CDR2 is YDEGEE. The CDR3 is made up of 14 amino acids. The CDR3 protein is CASSVGQYTGELFF. Here the CDR3 DNA reads TGTGCCAGCAGCGTGGGACAGTACACCGGGGAGCTGTTTTTT.

V is TRBV5-8 and J is TRBJ2-7; the D gene could be TRBD1 or TRBD2 (5 bases each). V was trimmed by 4 bases and J by 0 bases, leaving 17 bases between them. This CDR3 has 16 amino acids. Germline loops: CDR1 SGHTS, CDR2 YDEGEE. Here the CDR3 reads CASSLLVGLSSYEQYF. The CDR3 nucleotides are TGTGCCAGCAGCCTACTAGTGGGGCTTAGCTCCTACGAGCAGTACTTC.

The chain links TRBV2 to TRBJ1-2, with D maybe TRBD1 (5 bases). CDR3 length: 13 residues. Per germline, CDR1 SNHLY and CDR2 FYNNEI. The DNA of the CDR3 is TGTGCTACAGCGCTCCAGGGAAACTATGGCTACACCTTC. This gives the protein CATALQGNYGYTF.

The chain is built from TRBV5-8 and TRBJ2-7; tentative D call: TRBD1 (6 bases). Germline lookup yields CDR1 SGHTS and CDR2 YDEGEE. The CDR3 runs to 15 residues. The V and J ends lost 0 bases and 4 bases respectively, with 14 bases between them. CDR3 DNA sequence: TGTGCCAGCAGCTTGGCGCAGGGGCAAAGGTACGAGCAGTACTTC. The encoded protein is CASSLAQGQRYEQYF.

This clone has a handful of counts. The chain employs TRBV4-2 and TRBJ2-1, with 7 positions matching TRBD2. Germline V lookup: CDR1 LGHNA, CDR2 YNFKEQ. The junction had 16 bases not matched to a gene; V was cut back by 3 bases and J by 5 bases. The CDR3 sequence is 18 residues long. This CDR3 is CASSQAPRTSGAHNEQFF. In DNA, the CDR3 is TGTGCCAGCAGCCAGGCCCCGAGGACTAGTGGGGCCCACAATGAGCAGTTCTTC.

V and J are TRBV7-9 and TRBJ1-2; D gene ambiguous. V was cut by 4 bases and J by 3 bases, with 18 bases left in between. The length of the CDR3 is 16 residues. The germline V gene encodes CDR1 SEHNR and CDR2 FQNEAQ (reference sequence). CDR3 residues: CASSSDGDPVDYGYTF. CDR3 DNA sequence: TGTGCCAGCAGCTCGGATGGGGATCCGGTGGACTATGGCTACACCTTC.

With regard to this clone: At one of its ends the junction is not consistent with the germline gene, which may arise from a read error. V is TRBV28 and J is TRBJ2-2, with 7 bases lining up with TRBD2. Germline V lookup: CDR1 MDHEN, CDR2 SYDVKM. The CDR3 contains 14 residues. DNA for the CDR3: TGCGCGAGTTGGGGGGGAGCGAACACCGGGGAGCTGTTTTTT. Encoded protein: CASWGGANTGELFF.

The chain couples TRBV7-8 to TRBJ2-6; TRBD2 is a possible D gene (5 bases). V lost 5 bases to trimming and J lost 7 bases, with 15 bases between them. The CDR3 runs 15 residues. From germline, CDR1 is SGHVS and CDR2 FQNEAQ. The CDR3 nucleotides read TGTGCCAGCAGCCGAGGGTTTGTGGCCGCCAACGTCCTGACTTTC. As protein: CASSRGFVAANVLTF.

The chain couples TRBV2 to TRBJ1-5; 9 nucleotides match TRBD1. Germline V lookup: CDR1 SNHLY, CDR2 FYNNEI. Trimming removed 2 bases from V and 5 bases from J; junction bases left unmatched: 4. The CDR3 consists of 15 residues. The CDR3 DNA reads as TGTGCCAGCAGTGAAACAGGGGGCTATGATCAGCCCCAGCATTTT. Its translation is CASSETGGYDQPQHF.

The rearrangement joins TRBV28 to TRBJ1-3; 7 bases match TRBD1. The CDR3 length is 15 residues. With V trimmed by 6 bases and J by 2 bases, 7 bases remained unmatched. Germline V gene sequence: CDR1 MDHEN, CDR2 SYDVKM. CDR3 nucleotide sequence: TGTGCCAGCAGCGCACAGGGGCTAGCTGGAAACACCATATATTTT. It translates to CASSAQGLAGNTIYF.

The J gene is TRBJ2-5, the V gene TRBV27, with 7 bases lining up with TRBD2. The junction had 17 bases not matched to a gene; V was cut back by 6 bases and J by 4 bases. The CDR3 sequence is 17 residues long. Germline CDR1 is MNHEY and CDR2 is SMNVEV (reference sequence). The CDR3 sequence is CASRPRSGETRGETQYF. CDR3 nucleotide sequence: TGTGCCAGCAGGCCCCGGAGCGGGGAGACTCGAGGAGAGACCCAGTACTTC.

The chain is built from TRBV6-5 and TRBJ2-3; no clear D. This CDR3 contains 15 residues. The V gene lost 5 bases and the J gene lost 2 bases, with 14 bases spanning the gap. Germline V gene data show CDR1 as MNHEY and CDR2 as SVGAGI. In DNA form, the CDR3 reads TGTGCCAGCAGTCCCCGCCTACGGAACACAGATACGCAGTATTTT. Translating it yields CASSPRLRNTDTQYF.

The J gene is TRBJ2-7, the V gene TRBV5-1; D gene uncertain. Looked up from germline, CDR1 is SGHRS and CDR2 is YFSETQ. This CDR3 has 12 amino acids. Trimming removed 2 bases at V and 3 bases at J, with 6 bases between. CDR3 nucleotide sequence: TGCGCCAGCAGCTTTTCAGACTACGAGCAGTACTTC. Protein product: CASSFSDYEQYF.

The chain employs TRBV10-3 and TRBJ1-1, with unresolved D. The V gene lost 4 bases and the J gene lost 1 base, with 16 bases spanning the gap. This CDR3 spans 16 amino acids. Germline CDR1 ENHRY, CDR2 SYGVKD. CDR3 DNA: TGTGCCATCAGTGTATCGGGTAGTTCTGCGAACACTGAAGCTTTCTTT. It translates to CAISVSGSSANTEAFF.

This chain uses TRBV7-9 with TRBJ1-1; D unclear. Germline-derived CDR1 and CDR2 are SEHNR and FQNEAQ (reference sequence). The CDR3 consists of 14 residues. Trimming took off 2 bases at V and 4 bases at J, with 11 bases between the two ends. The CDR3 protein is CASSLMAGSTEAFF. CDR3 nucleotides: TGTGCCAGCAGCTTAATGGCAGGAAGCACTGAAGCTTTCTTT.

This chain links TRBV6-1 with TRBJ2-6; D unresolved. The germline V gene has CDR1 MNHNS and CDR2 SASEGT. This CDR3 has 17 amino acids. Trimming removed 1 base from V and 3 bases from J, with 13 bases in between. CDR3 sequence: CASSEGYRTYGANVLTF. CDR3 nucleotide sequence: TGTGCCAGCAGTGAAGGTTATCGGACGTATGGGGCCAACGTCCTGACTTTC.

The rearrangement links TRBV5-5 to TRBJ2-3, with D possibly matching TRBD1 (5 bases). The germline gives CDR1 SGHKS, CDR2 YYEKEE (reference sequence). The CDR3 is 13 amino acids. Trimming removed 2 bases from V and 4 bases from J, with 8 bases in between. In DNA, the CDR3 is TGTGCCAGCAGCTTTCAAGGGGCAGATACGCAGTATTTT. It codes for CASSFQGADTQYF.

V usage is TRBV6-1 and J usage is TRBJ2-7; D perhaps matches TRBD1 (6 bases). Per the germline V gene, CDR1 is MNHNS and CDR2 is SASEGT. Trimming pared 2 bases from V and 7 bases from J, leaving 9 bases between. CDR3 length: 12 residues. The DNA for the CDR3 is TGTGCCAGCAGTGAAAGGGGGAGAGAGCAGTACTTC. This sequence encodes CASSERGREQYF.

With regard to this clone: This specimen includes other DNA sequences encoding the same CDR3. V and J are TRBV5-5 and TRBJ1-3, with D perhaps matching TRBD1 (6 bases). V was clipped by 1 base and J by 3 bases, with 11 bases between them. CDR1 SGHKS and CDR2 YYEKEE come from the germline V gene (reference sequence). The CDR3 runs to 15 residues. CDR3: CASSLLPDSGNTIYF. The CDR3 DNA reads TGTGCCAGCAGCTTGCTACCGGACAGTGGAAACACCATATATTTT. The whole variable domain, remainder taken from reference TRBV5-5 and TRBJ1-3, is DAGVTQSPTHLIKTRGQQVTLRCSPISGHKSVSWYQQVLGQGPQFIFQYYEKEERGRGNFPDRFSARQFPNYSSELNVNALLLGDSALYLCASSLLPDSGNTIYFGEGSWLTVV.

J is TRBJ2-2 and V is TRBV6-5; D call uncertain. The CDR3 has 13 amino acids. V was pared by 7 bases and J by 1 base, with 7 bases between. Germline CDR1 MNHEY, CDR2 SVGAGI. CDR3 amino acids: CASKDLNTGELFF. The CDR3 nucleotides read TGTGCCAGCAAGGACCTGAACACCGGGGAGCTGTTTTTT.

CDR3 loop: CASSQRGRTVYEQYF. CDR3 nucleotide sequence: TGTGCCAGCAGCCAACGGGGCAGGACGGTGTACGAGCAGTACTTC. The J gene is TRBJ2-7, the V gene TRBV7-2; D tentatively reads TRBD1 or TRBD2 (5 bases each). Per germline, CDR1 SGHTA and CDR2 FQGNSA. The CDR3 loop spans 15 amino acids. Trimming shortened V by 5 bases and J by 4 bases, and 18 bases separated the two germline ends.